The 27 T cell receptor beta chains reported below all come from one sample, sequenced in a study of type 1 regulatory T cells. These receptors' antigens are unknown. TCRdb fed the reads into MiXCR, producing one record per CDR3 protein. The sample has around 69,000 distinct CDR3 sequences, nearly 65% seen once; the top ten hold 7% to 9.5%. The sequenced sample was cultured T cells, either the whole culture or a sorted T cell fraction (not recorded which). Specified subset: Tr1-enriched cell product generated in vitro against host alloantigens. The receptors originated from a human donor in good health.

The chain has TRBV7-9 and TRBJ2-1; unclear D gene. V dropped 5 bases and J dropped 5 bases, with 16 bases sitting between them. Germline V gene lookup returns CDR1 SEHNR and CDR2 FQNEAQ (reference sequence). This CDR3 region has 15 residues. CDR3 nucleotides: TGTGCCAGCAGCCTCATGGCCGTGATTCACAATGAGCAGTTCTTC. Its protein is CASSLMAVIHNEQFF.

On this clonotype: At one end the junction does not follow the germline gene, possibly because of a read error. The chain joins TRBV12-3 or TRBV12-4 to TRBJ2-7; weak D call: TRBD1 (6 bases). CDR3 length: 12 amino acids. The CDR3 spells CASSSQQGFLDF. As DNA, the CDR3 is TGTGCCAGCAGTTCCCAACAGGGTTTTCTGGACTTC.

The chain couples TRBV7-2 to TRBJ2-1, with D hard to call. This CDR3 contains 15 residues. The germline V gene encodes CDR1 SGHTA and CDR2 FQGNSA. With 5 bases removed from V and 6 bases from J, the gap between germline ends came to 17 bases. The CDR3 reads CASSPMAFGPNEQFF. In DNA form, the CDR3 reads TGTGCCAGCAGCCCTATGGCCTTTGGCCCCAATGAGCAGTTCTTC.

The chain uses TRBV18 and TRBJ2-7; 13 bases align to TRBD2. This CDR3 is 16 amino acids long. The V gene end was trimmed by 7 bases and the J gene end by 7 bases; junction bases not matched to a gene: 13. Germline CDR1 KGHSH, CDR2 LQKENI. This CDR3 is CASWGASGLAGQEQYF. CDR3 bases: TGTGCCAGCTGGGGAGCCTCGGGACTAGCGGGACAAGAGCAGTACTTC.

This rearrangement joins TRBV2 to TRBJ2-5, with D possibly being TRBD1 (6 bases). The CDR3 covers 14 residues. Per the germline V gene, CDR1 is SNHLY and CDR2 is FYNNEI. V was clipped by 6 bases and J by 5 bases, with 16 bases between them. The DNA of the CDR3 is TGTGCCAGCAGACTCCGGGACACACAGGAGACCCAGTACTTC. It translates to CASRLRDTQETQYF.

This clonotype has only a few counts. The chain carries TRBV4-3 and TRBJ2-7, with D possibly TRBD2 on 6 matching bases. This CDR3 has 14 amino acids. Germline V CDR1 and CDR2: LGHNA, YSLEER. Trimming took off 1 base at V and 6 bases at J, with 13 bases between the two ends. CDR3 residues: CASSQGGPSAEQYF. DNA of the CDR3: TGCGCCAGCAGCCAAGGAGGACCTAGCGCCGAGCAGTACTTC.

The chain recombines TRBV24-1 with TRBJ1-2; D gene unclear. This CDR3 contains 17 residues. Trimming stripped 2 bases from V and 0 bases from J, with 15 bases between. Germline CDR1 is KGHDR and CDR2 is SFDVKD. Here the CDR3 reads CATSDSVGTAANYGYTF. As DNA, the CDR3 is TGTGCCACCAGTGATTCCGTGGGTACCGCCGCTAACTATGGCTACACCTTC.

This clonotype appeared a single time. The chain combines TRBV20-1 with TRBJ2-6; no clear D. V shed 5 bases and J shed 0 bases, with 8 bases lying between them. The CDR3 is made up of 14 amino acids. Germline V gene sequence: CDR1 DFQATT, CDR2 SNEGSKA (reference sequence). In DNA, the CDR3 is TGCAGTGCTCCGCGAGACTCTGGGGCCAACGTCCTGACTTTC. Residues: CSAPRDSGANVLTF.

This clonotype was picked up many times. The CDR3 loop is CASSAGTSGTYEQYF. The CDR3 bases are TGTGCCAGCAGCGCTGGGACTAGCGGAACCTACGAGCAGTACTTC. The J gene is TRBJ2-7, the V gene TRBV11-2, with 11 bases lining up with TRBD2. V lost 5 bases to trimming and J lost 2 bases; unmatched junction nucleotides: 5. This CDR3 is 15 amino acids long. CDR1 SGHAT and CDR2 FQNNGV come from the germline V gene.

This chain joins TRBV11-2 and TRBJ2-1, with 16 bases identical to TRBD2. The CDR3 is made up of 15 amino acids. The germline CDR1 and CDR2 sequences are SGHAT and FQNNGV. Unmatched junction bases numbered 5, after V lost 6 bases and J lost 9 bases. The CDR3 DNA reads TGTGCCAGCAGTCCCGGGACTAGCGGGAGGGGTGAGCAGTTCTTC. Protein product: CASSPGTSGRGEQFF. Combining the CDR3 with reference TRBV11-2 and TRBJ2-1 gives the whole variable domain EAGVAQSPRYKIIEKRQSVAFWCNPISGHATLYWYQQILGQGPKLLIQFQNNGVVDDSQLPKDRFSAERLKGVDSTLKIQPAKLEDSAVYLCASSPGTSGRGEQFFGPGTRLTVL.

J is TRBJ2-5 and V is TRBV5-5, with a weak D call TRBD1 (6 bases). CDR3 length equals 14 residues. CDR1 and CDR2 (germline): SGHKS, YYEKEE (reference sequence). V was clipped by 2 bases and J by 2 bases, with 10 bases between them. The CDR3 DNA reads TGTGCCAGCAGCTTTTTGACAGGTCAAGAGACCCAGTACTTC. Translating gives CASSFLTGQETQYF.

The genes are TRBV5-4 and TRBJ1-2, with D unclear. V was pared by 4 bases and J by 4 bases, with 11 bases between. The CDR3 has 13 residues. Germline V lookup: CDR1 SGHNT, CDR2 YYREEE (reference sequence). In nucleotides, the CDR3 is TGTGCCAGCAGCCCGAACCGTGGCTATGGCTACACCTTC. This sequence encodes CASSPNRGYGYTF.

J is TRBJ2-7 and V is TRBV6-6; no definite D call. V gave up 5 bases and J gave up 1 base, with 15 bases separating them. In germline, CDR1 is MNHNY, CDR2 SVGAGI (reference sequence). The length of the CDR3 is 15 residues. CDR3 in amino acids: CASSPRHAASYEQYF. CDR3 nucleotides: TGTGCCAGCAGTCCCCGCCATGCAGCATCCTACGAGCAGTACTTC.

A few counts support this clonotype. In nucleotides, the CDR3 is TGCGCCAGCAGTGTGGGCGGAAACACTGAAGCTTTCTTT. It yields the protein CASSVGGNTEAFF. The chain uses TRBV10-2 and TRBJ1-1; D ambiguous. V was pared by 4 bases and J by 2 bases, with 8 bases between. This CDR3 contains 13 residues. Germline values: CDR1 WSHSY, CDR2 SAAADI.

This CDR3 is CASSLDGHYEQYF. For the CDR3, the DNA is TGTGCCAGCAGTCTCGATGGCCACTACGAGCAGTACTTC. V usage is TRBV27 and J usage is TRBJ2-7; D is ambiguous. Trimming removed 5 bases from V and 3 bases from J, with 11 bases in between. CDR3 size: 13 residues. In germline, CDR1 is MNHEY, CDR2 SMNVEV (reference sequence).

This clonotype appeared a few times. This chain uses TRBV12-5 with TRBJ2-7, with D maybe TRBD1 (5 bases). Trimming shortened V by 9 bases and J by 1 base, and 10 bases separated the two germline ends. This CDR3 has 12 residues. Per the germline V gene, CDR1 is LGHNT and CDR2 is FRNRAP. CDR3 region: CASPDRSYEQYF. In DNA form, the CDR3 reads TGTGCTAGCCCCGACAGATCCTACGAGCAGTACTTC.

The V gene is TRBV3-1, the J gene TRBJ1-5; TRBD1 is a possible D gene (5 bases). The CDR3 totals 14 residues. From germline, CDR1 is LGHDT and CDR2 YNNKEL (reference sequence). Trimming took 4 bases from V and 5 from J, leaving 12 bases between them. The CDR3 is CASSLQGVDQPQHF. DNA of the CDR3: TGTGCCAGCAGCCTCCAAGGGGTCGATCAGCCCCAGCATTTT.

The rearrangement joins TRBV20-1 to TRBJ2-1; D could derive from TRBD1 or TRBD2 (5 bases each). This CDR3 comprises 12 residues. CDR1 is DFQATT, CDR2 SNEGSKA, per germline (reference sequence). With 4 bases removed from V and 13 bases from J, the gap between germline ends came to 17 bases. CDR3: CSATLTGTKQFF. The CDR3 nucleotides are TGCAGTGCTACGCTAACCGGGACGAAACAGTTCTTC.

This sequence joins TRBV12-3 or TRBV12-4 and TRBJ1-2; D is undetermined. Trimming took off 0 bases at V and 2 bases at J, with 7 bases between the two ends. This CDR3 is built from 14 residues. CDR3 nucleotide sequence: TGTGCCAGCAGTTTAGCGGTGCAGAACTATGGCTACACCTTC. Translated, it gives CASSLAVQNYGYTF.

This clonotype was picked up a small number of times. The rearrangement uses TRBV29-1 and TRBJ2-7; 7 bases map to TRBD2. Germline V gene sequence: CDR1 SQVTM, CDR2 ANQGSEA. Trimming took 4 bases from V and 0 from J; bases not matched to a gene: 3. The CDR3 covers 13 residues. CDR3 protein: CSVVPGGSYEQYF. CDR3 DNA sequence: TGCAGCGTTGTCCCGGGGGGCTCCTACGAGCAGTACTTC.

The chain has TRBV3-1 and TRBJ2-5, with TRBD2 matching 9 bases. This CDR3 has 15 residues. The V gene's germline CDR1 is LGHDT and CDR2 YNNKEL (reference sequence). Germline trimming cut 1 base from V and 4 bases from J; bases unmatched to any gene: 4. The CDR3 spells CASSQGVAGAETQYF. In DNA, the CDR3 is TGTGCCAGCAGCCAAGGCGTAGCGGGAGCAGAGACCCAGTACTTC.

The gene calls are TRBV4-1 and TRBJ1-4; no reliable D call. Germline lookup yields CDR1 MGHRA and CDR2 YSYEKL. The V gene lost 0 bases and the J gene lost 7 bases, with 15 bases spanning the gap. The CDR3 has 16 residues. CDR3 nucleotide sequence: TGCGCCAGCAGCCAAGATCGGGCGGAGGTCGGTGAAAAACTGTTTTTT. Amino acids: CASSQDRAEVGEKLFF.

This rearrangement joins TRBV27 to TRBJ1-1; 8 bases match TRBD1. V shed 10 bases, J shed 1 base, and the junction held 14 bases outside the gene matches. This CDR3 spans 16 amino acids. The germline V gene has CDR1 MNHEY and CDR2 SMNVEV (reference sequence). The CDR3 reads CANRGLQGRRNTEAFF. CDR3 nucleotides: TGTGCCAACAGGGGGTTACAGGGTAGGAGGAACACTGAAGCTTTCTTT.

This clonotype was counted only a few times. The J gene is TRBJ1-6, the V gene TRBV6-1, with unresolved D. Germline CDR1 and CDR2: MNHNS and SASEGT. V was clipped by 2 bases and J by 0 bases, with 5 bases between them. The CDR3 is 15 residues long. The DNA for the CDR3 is TGTGCCAGCAGTGAACAGAGCTCCTATAATTCACCCCTCCACTTT. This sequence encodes CASSEQSSYNSPLHF.

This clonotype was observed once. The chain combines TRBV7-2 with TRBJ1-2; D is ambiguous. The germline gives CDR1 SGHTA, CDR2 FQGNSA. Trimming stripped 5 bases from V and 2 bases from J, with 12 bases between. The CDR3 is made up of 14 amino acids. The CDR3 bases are TGTGCCAGCAGCCCAGGACGGGAAAACTATGGCTACACCTTC. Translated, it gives CASSPGRENYGYTF.

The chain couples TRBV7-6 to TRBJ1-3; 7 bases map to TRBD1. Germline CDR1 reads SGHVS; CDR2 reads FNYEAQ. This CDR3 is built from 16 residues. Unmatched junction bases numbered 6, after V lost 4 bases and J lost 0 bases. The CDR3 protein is CASSSQTGLSGNTIYF. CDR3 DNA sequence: TGTGCCAGCAGCTCTCAGACAGGGCTCTCTGGAAACACCATATATTTT. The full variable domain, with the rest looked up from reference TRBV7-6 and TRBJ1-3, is GAGVSQSPRYKVTKRGQDVALRCDPISGHVSLYWYRQALGQGPEFLTYFNYEAQQDKSGLPNDRFSAERPEGSISTLTIQRTEQRDSAMYRCASSSQTGLSGNTIYFGEGSWLTVV.

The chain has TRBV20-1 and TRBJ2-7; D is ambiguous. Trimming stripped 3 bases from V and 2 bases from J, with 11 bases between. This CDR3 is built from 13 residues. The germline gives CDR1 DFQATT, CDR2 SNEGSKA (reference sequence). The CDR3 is CSASETPAYEQYF. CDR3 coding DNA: TGCAGTGCTAGCGAGACACCCGCCTACGAGCAGTACTTC.